This T cell receptor (beta chain) was retrieved from a study of identical twins. V gave up 8 bases and J gave up 0 bases; unmatched junction bases: 6. Germline V gene data show CDR1 as SEHNR and CDR2 as FQNEAQ (reference sequence). The CDR3 totals 14 residues. One entry per CDR3 protein, called by TCRdb with MiXCR from the 5' RACE reads. The sample has hundreds of thousands of distinct CDR3 sequences, less than 25% seen once. This sample was shared with a second study, whose subject was T cells expressing NK-cell markers. This second study says: Sorting in several experiments was restricted by an anti-gamma-delta TCR antibody to alpha-beta TCR T cells.

This receptor was obtained from a woman under 30 in good health. The chain is built from TRBV7-9 and TRBJ2-5; 7 bases agree with TRBD1. What was sequenced was CD4+ T cells sorted from blood. CDR3 sequence reads: CASRDRQYQETQYF. As DNA, the CDR3 is TGTGCCAGCCGGGACAGACAGTACCAAGAGACCCAGTACTTC.